Following are 7 T cell receptor beta chains from one sample sequenced in a study of a mutant IDH1 vaccine in newly diagnosed glioma (dated by TCRdb to the early 2020s). Libraries were built with the immunoSEQ multiplex PCR assay. Imported from immuneACCESS, the table was reduced by TCRdb to in-frame sequences with V and J called. These copies leave out some clones; in studies compared against another copy, an unresolved V gene accounts for under half, and the cause of the remainder is not known. The sample records some 63,000 clones, roughly 74% of which are singletons. 4.7% of the sample is taken by the ten largest. The antigens of these receptors remain unknown. Sample time point, as interpreted from the label and publication: week 35, safety follow-up. A 20-mer mutant IDH1 peptide at 300 micrograms in Montanide made up each vaccine dose, which was injected subcutaneously together with topical imiquimod.

Sequenced here: PBMCs, sampled from a glioma patient whose treatment included an IDH1 peptide vaccine. Source of these receptors: a man aged 50 or older with glioma.

V gene TRBV7-2 combines with J gene TRBJ1-2, with 7 bases fitting TRBD1. The V and J ends lost 5 bases and 7 bases, in that order; junction bases with no gene match: 7. Germline CDR1 and CDR2: SGHTA and FQGNSA. This CDR3 has 13 residues. The CDR3 DNA reads as TGTGCCAGCAGCGGAAATGCAGGGGGTGGCTACACCTTC. Translated: CASSGNAGGGYTF.

The rearrangement links TRBV4-3 to TRBJ2-5; 9 bases are a match to TRBD1. V shed 0 bases, J shed 8 bases, and the junction held 10 bases outside the gene matches. This CDR3 comprises 16 residues. CDR1 is LGHNA and CDR2 is YSLEER in the germline V gene. CDR3 protein: CASSQDMGGQGPTQYF. CDR3 coding DNA: TGCGCCAGCAGCCAAGATATGGGGGGACAGGGCCCAACCCAGTACTTC.

This clone has more than one count but fewer than ten. The genes are TRBV14 and TRBJ1-3; D remains ambiguous. Per germline, CDR1 SGHDN and CDR2 FVKESK. The CDR3 covers 17 residues. V lost 0 bases and J 0 bases, leaving 12 bases between the germline ends. The CDR3 DNA reads TGTGCCAGCAGCCAAGATTTGCGTGATTTCTCTGGAAACACCATATATTTT. Protein sequence: CASSQDLRDFSGNTIYF.

The rearrangement joins TRBV5-8 to TRBJ1-5; the match to TRBD1 covers 9 bases. The germline gives CDR1 SGHTS, CDR2 YDEGEE. The CDR3 sequence is 15 residues long. The trim removed 2 bases at V and 3 bases at J, leaving 3 bases unmatched. CDR3 bases: TGTGCCAGCAGCTTAGGGACAGGGTTCAATCAGCCCCAGCATTTT. This gives the protein CASSLGTGFNQPQHF.

The V and J genes are TRBV27 and TRBJ1-5; 7 bases are shared with TRBD1. Per the germline V gene, CDR1 is MNHEY and CDR2 is SMNVEV (reference sequence). CDR3 length: 14 amino acids. Losses at the gene ends were 6 bases for V and 4 bases for J; bases not matched to a gene: 6. CDR3 sequence reads: CASRQGQPNQPQHF. In nucleotides, the CDR3 is TGTGCCAGCAGGCAGGGACAGCCAAATCAGCCCCAGCATTTT.

In DNA form, the CDR3 reads TGTGCCAGCAGGCGCGGGGCCGTGGACACTGAAGCTTTCTTT. Translation: CASRRGAVDTEAFF. The chain is built from TRBV6-5 and TRBJ1-1, with a weak D call TRBD1 (5 bases). V lost 6 bases and J lost 3, with 14 bases in between. This CDR3 has 14 residues. Germline values: CDR1 MNHEY, CDR2 SVGAGI.

The chain couples TRBV29-1 to TRBJ1-1; D possibly corresponds to TRBD1 (5 bases). From germline, CDR1 is SQVTM and CDR2 ANQGSEA. Between the trimmed V and J ends, which lost 8 bases and 1 base, there was a span of 20 bases. The CDR3 is made up of 15 amino acids. The CDR3 sequence: CSTRQNLYSNTEAFF. The CDR3 coding sequence is TGCAGCACCCGACAGAATCTCTACTCGAACACTGAAGCTTTCTTT. Variable domain in full (rest from reference TRBV29-1 and TRBJ1-1): SAVISQKPSRDICQRGTSLTIQCQVDSQVTMMFWYRQQPGQSLTLIATANQGSEATYESGFVIDKFPISRPNLTFSTLTVSNMSPEDSSIYLCSTRQNLYSNTEAFFGQGTRLTVV.